This entry lists 31 T cell receptor beta chains sequenced from one sample in a study of regulatory T cells in long-lasting Graves disease. Regarding time point: newly diagnosed GD, antithyroid drugs for less than 3 months. RNA extracted from PBMCs served as the sequencing template. Relying on iRepertoire HTBI primers and Arm-PCR of CDR3 regions, the team built TCR beta libraries. One entry per CDR3 protein results from TCRdb running MiXCR on the multiplex PCR reads. This repertoire shows about 450,000 distinct CDR3 sequences, around 15% found once; its top ten account for around a sixth. This sample also belongs to another study, concerning T cells in Graves' hyperthyroidism and ophthalmopathy.

Sequencing used peripheral blood mononuclear cells (PBMCs), obtained at new diagnosis, from a patient treated with antithyroid drugs. These receptors were taken from a woman aged 45 to 65 with Graves disease.

This clonotype was recorded many times. This rearrangement joins TRBV7-9 to TRBJ2-7; possibly TRBD2 for D (5 bases). Germline CDR1 reads SEHNR; CDR2 reads FQNEAQ (reference sequence). The CDR3 has 14 residues. Trimming took off 4 bases at V and 1 base at J, with 11 bases between the two ends. The DNA for the CDR3 is TGTGCCAGCAGCTCTCCCGGACTTTCCTACGAGCAGTACTTC. Protein: CASSSPGLSYEQYF.

Concerning this clonotype: A read error is possible here, since a much larger clone lies one base away. The chain combines TRBV12-5 with TRBJ2-1, with D perhaps TRBD2 (5 bases). CDR3 length: 13 residues. Germline CDR1 and CDR2: LGHNT and FRNRAP. CDR3 nucleotide sequence: TGTACTAGTGGTTTAACTAGTGGCAGTGAGCAGTTCTTC. Protein: CTSGLTSGSEQFF. Filled out from reference TRBV12-5 and TRBJ2-1, the complete variable domain reads DARVTQTPRHKVTEMGQEVTMRCQPILGHNTVFWYRQTMMQGLELLAYFRNRAPLDDSGMPKDRFSAEMPDATLATLKIQPSEPRDSAVYFCTSGLTSGSEQFFGPGTRLTVL.

This clonotype was found a few times. This chain links TRBV6-5 with TRBJ2-2; the match to TRBD2 covers 16 bases. There are 21 residues in the CDR3. Germline V gene sequence: CDR1 MNHEY, CDR2 SVGAGI. V was pared by 0 bases and J by 4 bases, with 11 bases of the junction left unmatched. DNA of the CDR3: TGTGCCAGCAGTTACTCCCTACCGGGACTAGCGGGAGGGCCAGGCACCGGGGAGCTGTTTTTT. It specifies CASSYSLPGLAGGPGTGELFF.

A few counts support this clonotype. The rearrangement joins TRBV25-1 to TRBJ2-7, with unresolved D. V lost 3 bases and J lost 7, with 13 bases in between. The CDR3 runs 13 residues. The germline V gene encodes CDR1 MGHDK and CDR2 SYGVNS. The CDR3 nucleotides read TGTGCCAGCAGTGACTCCCTGGGGTTGGAGCAGTACTTC. It codes for CASSDSLGLEQYF.

This clonotype was seen repeatedly, ten times or more. V gene TRBV25-1 combines with J gene TRBJ2-7, with TRBD2 as a possible D gene (5 bases). The CDR3 extends over 15 amino acids. Germline CDR1 is MGHDK and CDR2 is SYGVNS. Trimming left V 4 bases short and J 3 bases short, with 16 bases between. CDR3 bases: TGTGCCAGCAGTGGGGCCGGAAGAGGGCGCTACGAGCAGTACTTC. This sequence encodes CASSGAGRGRYEQYF.

Worth noting for this clonotype: This may arise from a read error, as a much more abundant clone is one base away. V usage is TRBV30 and J usage is TRBJ1-2; D gene ambiguous. Per the germline V gene, CDR1 is GTSNPN and CDR2 is SVGIG (reference sequence). V was clipped by 5 bases and J by 8 bases, with 15 bases between them. CDR3 length: 12 amino acids. The CDR3 DNA sequence: TGTGCCTGGGACCGTCCCCCCTCGGGCTACACCTTC. It encodes CAWDRPPSGYTF.

This clonotype appeared many times. The chain joins TRBV7-9 to TRBJ2-5, with TRBD2 matching 8 bases. V lost 3 bases, J lost 9 bases, and 6 bases stayed unmatched. The germline V gene has CDR1 SEHNR and CDR2 FQNEAQ (reference sequence). CDR3 size: 13 residues. DNA for the CDR3: TGTGCCAGCAGCTTTAAGCGGGAGATGTCCCAGTACTTC. Translating it yields CASSFKREMSQYF.

This clonotype was observed a handful of times. The CDR3 here is CSASGGGVRERAHYEQYF. The CDR3 DNA reads as TGCAGTGCTAGTGGCGGGGGAGTGCGGGAAAGGGCACACTACGAGCAGTACTTC. V gene TRBV20-1 combines with J gene TRBJ2-7, with 7 positions matching TRBD2. Per germline, CDR1 DFQATT and CDR2 SNEGSKA (reference sequence). V dropped 3 bases and J dropped 3; count of bases not matched to a gene: 20. CDR3 length equals 18 residues.

This clonotype was seen a few times. The chain is built from TRBV6-1 and TRBJ2-7; TRBD2 might be the D (6 bases). Trimming left V 6 bases short and J 3 bases short, with 15 bases between. Germline assignment: CDR1 MNHNS and CDR2 SASEGT. The CDR3 is made up of 14 amino acids. DNA for the CDR3: TGTGCCAGCAGAATCTCGGGGGTACTCTACGAGCAGTACTTC. Translating it yields CASRISGVLYEQYF.

Of note for this clonotype: An end of the junction differs from the germline gene, which may be a read error. The V gene is TRBV6-2 or TRBV6-3, the J gene TRBJ1-5; 9 bases fit TRBD1. CDR3 length: 12 amino acids. Germline assignment: CDR1 MNHEY and CDR2 SVGEGT. CDR3: CASSDRDRVPYF. In nucleotides, the CDR3 is TGTGCCAGCAGTGACCGGGACAGGGTCCCATATTTT.

The table lists this clonotype with many counts. J is TRBJ2-7 and V is TRBV12-3 or TRBV12-4; D is possibly TRBD1 or TRBD2 (6 bases each). Trimming left V 6 bases short and J 2 bases short, with 23 bases between. This CDR3 contains 17 residues. The CDR3 DNA follows: TGTGCCAGCAGCCCAGCGAGGCGTTGGAGGGACACCTACGAGCAGTACTTC. Protein: CASSPARRWRDTYEQYF.

This clonotype has at least ten counts. This sequence joins TRBV7-2 and TRBJ2-7; D not resolved. Germline V lookup: CDR1 SGHTA, CDR2 FQGNSA. Trimming cost V 1 base and J 2 bases, with 12 bases left between them. The CDR3 contains 15 residues. The CDR3 DNA reads TGTGCCAGCAGCTTAGTTTATGGCAGCCCCTACGAGCAGTACTTC. Encoded protein: CASSLVYGSPYEQYF.

In this sample, this clonotype turned up a few times. The chain combines TRBV3-1 with TRBJ2-2; 9 nucleotides line up with TRBD2. Trimming cost V 2 bases and J 6 bases; bases outside gene matches: 1. The V gene's germline CDR1 is LGHDT and CDR2 YNNKEL (reference sequence). There are 14 residues in the CDR3. CDR3 DNA: TGTGCCAGCAGCCAACGCGGGAGGGCCGGGGAGCTGTTTTTT. Translating it yields CASSQRGRAGELFF.

This clonotype was seen at least ten times. The rearrangement uses TRBV10-3 and TRBJ2-7; D is perhaps TRBD2 (6 bases). Germline CDR1 ENHRY, CDR2 SYGVKD. CDR3 length: 12 residues. The ends were cut back, 6 bases at V and 2 bases at J, with 8 bases in the middle. The CDR3 DNA reads as TGTGCCATCAGGGCGGGGACCTACGAGCAGTACTTC. Encoded protein: CAIRAGTYEQYF.

This rearrangement joins TRBV27 to TRBJ1-1; 11 positions agree with TRBD1. The CDR3 loop spans 16 amino acids. The germline CDR1 and CDR2 sequences are MNHEY and SMNVEV (reference sequence). With V trimmed by 3 bases and J by 3 bases, 6 bases remained unmatched. CDR3 DNA: TGTGCCAGCAGTTTGATCCGGACAGGGGGCTACACTGAAGCTTTCTTT. It specifies CASSLIRTGGYTEAFF.

This chain connects TRBV29-1 to TRBJ1-4; the D is unclear. Looked up from germline, CDR1 is SQVTM and CDR2 is ANQGSEA. The CDR3 loop spans 12 amino acids. Trimming cost V 7 bases and J 5 bases, with 11 bases left between them. The CDR3 DNA sequence: TGCAGCGCTTCCCCGGGAAATGAAAAACTGTTTTTT. It yields the protein CSASPGNEKLFF.

This clonotype was counted ten times or more. The chain joins TRBV11-2 to TRBJ2-1; D call uncertain. V gave up 2 bases and J gave up 6 bases, with 11 bases separating them. The CDR3 runs 14 residues. The V gene's germline CDR1 is SGHAT and CDR2 FQNNGV. This CDR3 reads CASSLSRAANEQFF. In nucleotides, the CDR3 is TGTGCCAGCAGCTTAAGTCGAGCCGCCAATGAGCAGTTCTTC.

A few counts support this clonotype. V gene TRBV9 combines with J gene TRBJ2-7, with D possibly matching TRBD1 (6 bases). Trimming removed 1 base at V and 0 bases at J, with 11 bases between. Germline CDR1 and CDR2: SGDLS and YYNGEE. This CDR3 is 15 amino acids long. Here the CDR3 DNA reads TGTGCCAGCAGCGTAACGGGACACCTCTCCTACGAGCAGTACTTC. Its protein product is CASSVTGHLSYEQYF.

This clonotype was recorded at least ten times. This chain uses TRBV12-3 or TRBV12-4 with TRBJ2-1; 10 bases agree with TRBD1. V shed 6 bases and J 4 bases; nucleotides not matched to a gene: 9. The CDR3 is made up of 16 amino acids. CDR3 in amino acids: CASRFSDRGMYNEQFF. Here the CDR3 DNA reads TGTGCCAGCAGATTTTCGGACAGGGGGATGTACAATGAGCAGTTCTTC.

About this clonotype: A clone one base away is much larger, so this may be a read error. J is TRBJ2-2 and V is TRBV28; TRBD2 aligns across 8 bases. The CDR3 contains 19 residues. Germline loops: CDR1 MDHEN, CDR2 SYDVKM. The CDR3 loop reads CASSPSGSRQNWNTGGLFF. DNA for the CDR3: TGTGCCAGCAGCCCCAGCGGGAGTAGGCAAAATTGGAACACCGGGGGGCTGTTTTTT.

This clonotype was observed at least ten times. The chain couples TRBV6-5 to TRBJ1-2, with 12 nucleotides matching TRBD1. CDR3 length: 16 amino acids. Germline CDR1 and CDR2: MNHEY and SVGAGI. The trim removed 4 bases at V and 3 bases at J, leaving 6 bases unmatched. For the CDR3, the DNA is TGTGCCAGCAGTTTCCCCGGGACAGGGGGCCACTATGGCTACACCTTC. Its translation: CASSFPGTGGHYGYTF.

The chain joins TRBV18 to TRBJ2-5, with D possibly matching TRBD1 (7 bases). Trimming shortened V by 1 base and J by 4 bases, and 16 bases separated the two germline ends. Germline V gives CDR1 KGHSH, CDR2 LQKENI. The CDR3 spans 16 residues. CDR3: CASSPRILQGGETQYF. Written as DNA, the CDR3 is TGTGCCAGCTCACCACGGATTTTGCAGGGGGGAGAGACCCAGTACTTC.

The rearrangement links TRBV6-5 to TRBJ2-1, with D perhaps TRBD2 (5 bases). Trimming shortened V by 0 bases and J by 0 bases, and 9 bases separated the two germline ends. Germline CDR1 reads MNHEY; CDR2 reads SVGAGI. The CDR3 has 16 amino acids. CDR3 coding DNA: TGTGCCAGCAGTTACTCGGTAGGGAGCTCCTACAATGAGCAGTTCTTC. It specifies CASSYSVGSSYNEQFF.

The chain recombines TRBV10-3 with TRBJ1-4, with D perhaps TRBD1 (6 bases). Between the trimmed V and J ends, which lost 10 bases and 4 bases, there was a span of 13 bases. Germline V gene lookup returns CDR1 ENHRY and CDR2 SYGVKD. CDR3 size: 13 residues. The CDR3 reads CATTQGGNEKLFF. As DNA, the CDR3 is TGTGCCACTACACAGGGAGGTAATGAAAAACTGTTTTTT.

This clonotype showed up many times. V usage is TRBV20-1 and J usage is TRBJ2-7; TRBD2 agrees at 12 bases. V lost 5 bases, J lost 0 bases, and 11 bases stayed unmatched. This CDR3 has 17 amino acids. The germline gives CDR1 DFQATT, CDR2 SNEGSKA (reference sequence). The CDR3 protein is CSALPIGLAGSSYEQYF. The DNA for the CDR3 is TGCAGTGCTCTTCCCATTGGACTAGCGGGAAGCTCCTACGAGCAGTACTTC.

This clonotype came up many times. The genes are TRBV6-1 and TRBJ1-6; perhaps TRBD1 as D (5 bases). CDR1 MNHNS and CDR2 SASEGT come from the germline V gene. The V and J ends lost 3 bases and 5 bases respectively, with 11 bases between them. The CDR3 has 15 residues. This CDR3 is CASSDTGTDNSPLHF. The CDR3, as DNA: TGTGCCAGCAGTGATACCGGGACCGATAATTCACCCCTCCACTTT.

This clonotype occurred many times. The chain employs TRBV28 and TRBJ1-2, with D perhaps TRBD1 (5 bases). The CDR3 spans 16 residues. The germline gives CDR1 MDHEN, CDR2 SYDVKM. With 6 bases removed from V and 6 bases from J, the gap between germline ends came to 23 bases. The CDR3 spells CASSFTLQGSRNGYTF. In DNA, the CDR3 is TGTGCCAGCAGCTTTACGTTGCAGGGAAGTCGGAATGGCTACACCTTC.

This clonotype was found a few times. This sequence joins TRBV5-1 and TRBJ2-3; no firm D call. Trimming shortened V by 0 bases and J by 5 bases, and 4 bases separated the two germline ends. The germline V gene encodes CDR1 SGHRS and CDR2 YFSETQ. The CDR3 sequence is 12 residues long. CDR3 nucleotides: TGCGCCAGCAGCTTGGCGATAGATACGCAGTATTTT. Translating gives CASSLAIDTQYF.

There are many counts of this clonotype. V gene TRBV6-1 combines with J gene TRBJ2-5; D is possibly TRBD1 or TRBD2 (6 bases each). Trimming removed 2 bases from V and 5 bases from J, with 15 bases in between. Germline-derived CDR1 and CDR2 are MNHNS and SASEGT. The CDR3 runs 15 residues. Written as DNA, the CDR3 is TGTGCCAGCAGTGAATATGGGGGCGGAGGGGAGACCCAGTACTTC. Translated, it gives CASSEYGGGGETQYF.

This clonotype was counted at least ten times. V is TRBV12-3 or TRBV12-4 and J is TRBJ2-3, with D possibly TRBD2 on 5 matching bases. This CDR3 is built from 15 residues. Trimming removed 1 base at V and 4 bases at J, with 12 bases between. This CDR3 reads CASSLGGVGPDTQYF. In DNA, the CDR3 is TGTGCCAGCAGTTTAGGGGGAGTTGGCCCAGATACGCAGTATTTT.

Many counts were recorded for this clonotype. This chain links TRBV4-1 with TRBJ2-7; D not certain. This CDR3 spans 12 amino acids. The V gene lost 3 bases and the J gene lost 5 bases, with 8 bases spanning the gap. Germline values: CDR1 MGHRA, CDR2 YSYEKL. CDR3 loop: CASSHIADEQYF. The DNA of the CDR3 is TGCGCCAGCAGCCATATAGCCGACGAGCAGTACTTC.